What follows describes a single TCR beta chain. There is no known antigen for this receptor. No qualities accompany the bases; no much larger clone lies one base away. This sample was included in a study of shared clonotypes between healthy human individuals (dated by TCRdb to the early 2020s). Notes on the research overall: A couple of women and three men aged 18 to 49 years were included in the cohort. Per donor, three plates each were used for CD4 naive and CD4 memory, two for CD8 naive, and one for CD8 memory. Blood TCR repertoires of roughly five healthy adults were deeply sequenced to estimate repertoire size and the extent of clonotype sharing between individuals. To increase sequencing depth and limit assay-specific biases, different laboratories used diverse techniques to prepare libraries and sequence TCR repertoires. Leukapheresis yielded between about 0.85 and 10 billion PBMCs per donor.

TCR CDR3 regions were amplified from genomic DNA by multiplex PCR using the deep immunoSEQ assay. Extracted genomic DNA from each cell subset was spread evenly across all wells of several immunoSEQ 96-well plates, with each plate serving as a replicate. For sorted subsets, about 200 ng genomic DNA, equal to tens of thousands of T cell genomes, was loaded into each replicate PCR. Purified libraries were measured with a Qubit 3.0 fluorometer, size-checked on a Bioanalyzer 2100, and measured again with the KAPA Library Quantification kit. Each immunoSEQ 96-well plate was sequenced on its own single-read 150-cycle Illumina NextSeq 550 flow cell. Concerning the study's data processing: Because the immunoSEQ output included only junctional sequences and no quality scores, the filtering could not be the same as the filtering used for full-length reads. To assign V/J genes and CDR3, sequences were annotated against IMGT germline references using PyIR, a Python wrapper for IgBLAST v1.9. Reads with weak V/J assignments (E-value above 1e-6), missing CDR3, stop codons, out-of-frame junctions, or ambiguous translated residues were removed. V3J clonotypes were defined as sequences sharing an identical inferred V gene, J gene, and CDR3 amino acid sequence. To compute the percentage overlap between repertoires, the number of shared unique clonotypes was divided by the size of the smaller repertoire. Richness of each repertoire was evaluated using RTK rarefaction, the Chao1 estimator, and Recon v2.1 estimates of unobserved clonotypes. For all TCRbeta clonotypes obtained by the gDNA method from a few donors, generation probabilities were computed with OLGA. TCRdb provides this immuneACCESS table in a form limited to in-frame rearrangements. Some clones are lacking; in checked studies, under half of them reflect an unresolved V gene, and why the rest are absent is not known. Clonal size and the V and J genes are those of that table, whereas D and trimming came from the DNA. Across this sample there are 1.5 million to 2.5 million clones, with 85% to 95% seen only once. Of the sample, more than 0.95% is held by the ten largest clones.

CD8 naive samples were obtained by positive selection for CCR7 among CD45RO-negative cells, yielding a CD45RA+CCR7+ population from which TemRA cells were excluded. Donors were healthy HIV-negative adults with no recently reported acute infections or vaccinations. Every donor was a Caucasian adult residing in Nashville, Tennessee, USA. Blood was obtained by leukapheresis, after which PBMCs were separated by Ficoll-Histopaque density gradient centrifugation and cryopreserved in liquid nitrogen vapor phase. Analytical flow cytometry was used to check the purity and quantity of each magnetically sorted T cell population. Genomic DNA was isolated from each sorted fraction and quantified by UV absorbance on a Nanodrop 2000c. Summary of the overall study and its limitations: Incomplete sequencing was indicated by rarefaction of sorted-subset datasets, despite the large sequencing depth. Sampling was limited to blood, and TCR repertoires in tissue likely differ from TCR repertoires in blood. Because the study included a small number of donors, the genetic and exposure-history diversity represented was limited. Compared with non-shared clonotypes, clonotypes shared by all four sorted-subset donors had higher generation probabilities. About 5% of naive CD4, 3.5% of naive CD8, 2.3% of memory CD4, and about 0.4% of memory CD8 clonotypes were shared across a handful of donors. Naive subsets generally had larger estimated clonotype richness than memory subsets. Pairwise subsampling indicated that sequencing depth was expected to affect the degree of clonotype sharing among donors.

The TCR originated in a man between 18 and 35 years old in good health. The source material was naive CD8+ T cells sorted from blood. Read against the paper, the sample's cell subset or site label means: CD45RA+CCR7+.

CDR3 protein: CASSLASAFTNYGYTF. Here is the DNA: TGCGCCAGCAGCTTGGCCTCGGCCTTTACTAACTATGGCTACACCTTC. In this chain, TRBV5-1 is recombined with TRBJ1-2; no D gene can be assigned with confidence. There are 16 amino acids in the CDR3, from cysteine to phenylalanine inclusive. The sequence is cut down to CDR3 DNA, 48 bases in frame from base 1. From a lookup of the germline V gene, CDR1 and CDR2 are SGHRS and YFSETQ. The V and J ends are trimmed by 0 bases and 0 bases, leaving 12 bases between them.